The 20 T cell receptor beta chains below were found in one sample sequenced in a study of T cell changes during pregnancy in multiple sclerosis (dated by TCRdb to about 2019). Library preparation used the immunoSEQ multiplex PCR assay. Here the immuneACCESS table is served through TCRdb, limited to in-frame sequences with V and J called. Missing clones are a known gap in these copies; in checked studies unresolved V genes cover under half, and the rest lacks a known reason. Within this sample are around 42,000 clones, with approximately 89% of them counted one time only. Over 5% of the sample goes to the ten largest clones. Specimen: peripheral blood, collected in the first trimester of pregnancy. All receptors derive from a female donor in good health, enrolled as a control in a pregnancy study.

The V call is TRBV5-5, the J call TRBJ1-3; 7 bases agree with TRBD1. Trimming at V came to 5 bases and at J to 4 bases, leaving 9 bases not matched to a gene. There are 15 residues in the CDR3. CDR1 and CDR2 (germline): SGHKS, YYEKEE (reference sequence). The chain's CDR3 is CASSAGAGGGNTIYF. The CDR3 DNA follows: TGTGCCAGCAGTGCCGGGGCAGGGGGAGGAAACACCATATATTTT.

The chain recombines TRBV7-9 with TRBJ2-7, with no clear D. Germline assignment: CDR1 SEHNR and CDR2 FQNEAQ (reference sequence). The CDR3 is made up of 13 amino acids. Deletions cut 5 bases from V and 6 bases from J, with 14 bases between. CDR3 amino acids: CASSLKVRVEQYF. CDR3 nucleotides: TGTGCCAGCAGCCTAAAGGTCCGGGTCGAGCAGTACTTC.

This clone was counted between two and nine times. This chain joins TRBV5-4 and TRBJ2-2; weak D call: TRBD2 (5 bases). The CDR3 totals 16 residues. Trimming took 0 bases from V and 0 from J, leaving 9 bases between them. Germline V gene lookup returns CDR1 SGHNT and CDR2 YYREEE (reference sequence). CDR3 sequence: CASSLEPGTNTGELFF. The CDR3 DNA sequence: TGTGCCAGCAGCTTGGAGCCGGGGACGAACACCGGGGAGCTGTTTTTT. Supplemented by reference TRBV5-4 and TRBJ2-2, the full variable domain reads ETGVTQSPTHLIKTRGQQVTLRCSSQSGHNTVSWYQQALGQGPQFIFQYYREEENGRGNFPPRFSGLQFPNYSSELNVNALELDDSALYLCASSLEPGTNTGELFFGEGSRLTVL.

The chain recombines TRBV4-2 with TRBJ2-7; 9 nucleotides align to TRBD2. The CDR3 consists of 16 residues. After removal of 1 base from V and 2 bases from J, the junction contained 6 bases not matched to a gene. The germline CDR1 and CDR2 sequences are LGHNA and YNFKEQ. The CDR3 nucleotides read TGTGCCAGCAGCCAAGCGGCTAGCGGGGCTGCCTACGAGCAGTACTTC. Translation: CASSQAASGAAYEQYF.

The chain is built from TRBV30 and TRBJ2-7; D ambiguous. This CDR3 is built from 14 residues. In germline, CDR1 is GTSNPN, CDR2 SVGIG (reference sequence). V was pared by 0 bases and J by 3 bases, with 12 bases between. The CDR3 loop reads CAWSVSRRLYEQYF. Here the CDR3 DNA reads TGTGCCTGGAGTGTATCCCGGCGGCTCTACGAGCAGTACTTC.

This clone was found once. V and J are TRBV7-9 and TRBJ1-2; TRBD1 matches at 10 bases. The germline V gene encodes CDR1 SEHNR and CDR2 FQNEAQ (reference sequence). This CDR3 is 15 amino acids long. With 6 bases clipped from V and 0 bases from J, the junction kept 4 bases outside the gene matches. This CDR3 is CASSTGTGANYGYTF. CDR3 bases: TGTGCCAGCAGTACCGGGACAGGGGCTAACTATGGCTACACCTTC.

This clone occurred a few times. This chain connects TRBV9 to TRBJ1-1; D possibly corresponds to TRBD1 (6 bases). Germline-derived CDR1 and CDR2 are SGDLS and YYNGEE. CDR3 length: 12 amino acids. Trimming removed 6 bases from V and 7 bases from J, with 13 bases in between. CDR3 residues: CASMGRDNEAFF. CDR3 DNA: TGTGCCAGCATGGGGAGGGACAATGAAGCTTTCTTT.

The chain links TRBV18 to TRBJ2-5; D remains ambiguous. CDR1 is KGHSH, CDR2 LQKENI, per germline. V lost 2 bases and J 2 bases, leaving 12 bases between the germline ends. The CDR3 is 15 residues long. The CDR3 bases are TGTGCCAGCTCACCAAGCGACGTGATACAAGAGACCCAGTACTTC. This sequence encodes CASSPSDVIQETQYF. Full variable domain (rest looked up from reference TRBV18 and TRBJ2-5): NAGVMQNPRHLVRRRGQEARLRCSPMKGHSHVYWYRQLPEEGLKFMVYLQKENIIDESGMPKERFSAEFPKEGPSILRIQQVVRGDSAAYFCASSPSDVIQETQYFGPGTRLLVL.

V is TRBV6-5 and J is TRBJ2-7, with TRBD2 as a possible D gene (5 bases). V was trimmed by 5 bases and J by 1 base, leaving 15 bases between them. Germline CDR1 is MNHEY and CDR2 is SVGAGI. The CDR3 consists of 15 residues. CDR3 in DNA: TGTGCCAGCAGTCCCCAAGTAGCGCAATCCTACGAGCAGTACTTC. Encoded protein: CASSPQVAQSYEQYF.

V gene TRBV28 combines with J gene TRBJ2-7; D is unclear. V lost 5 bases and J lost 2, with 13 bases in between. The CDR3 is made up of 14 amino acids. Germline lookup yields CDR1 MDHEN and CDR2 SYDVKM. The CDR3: CASSPQVETYEQYF. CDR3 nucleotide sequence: TGTGCCAGCAGTCCCCAGGTAGAAACCTACGAGCAGTACTTC.

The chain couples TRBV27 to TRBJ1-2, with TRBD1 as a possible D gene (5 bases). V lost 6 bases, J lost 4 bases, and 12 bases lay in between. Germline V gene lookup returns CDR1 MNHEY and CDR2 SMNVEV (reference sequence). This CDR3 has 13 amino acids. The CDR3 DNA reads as TGTGCCAGCAGGCCGACAGATATCTATGGCTACACCTTC. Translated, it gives CASRPTDIYGYTF.

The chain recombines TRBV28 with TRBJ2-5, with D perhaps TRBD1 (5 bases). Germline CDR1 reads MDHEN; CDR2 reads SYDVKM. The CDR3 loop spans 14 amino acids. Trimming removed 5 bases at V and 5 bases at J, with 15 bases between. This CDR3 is CASSLSTKGETQYF. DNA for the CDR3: TGTGCCAGCAGTCTATCTACAAAGGGGGAGACCCAGTACTTC.

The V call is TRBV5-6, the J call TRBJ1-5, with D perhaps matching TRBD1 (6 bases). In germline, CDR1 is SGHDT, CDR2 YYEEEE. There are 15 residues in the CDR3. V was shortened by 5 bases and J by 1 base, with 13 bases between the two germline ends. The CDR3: CASSRTGSSNQPQHF. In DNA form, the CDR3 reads TGTGCCAGCAGTCGAACAGGGTCAAGCAATCAGCCCCAGCATTTT.

In DNA form, the CDR3 reads TGTGCCAGCTCACCACTTGACACCAGCACAGATACGCAGTATTTT. Translation: CASSPLDTSTDTQYF. The chain couples TRBV18 to TRBJ2-3, with unresolved D. The germline V and J ends were trimmed by 1 base and 0 bases, with 8 bases remaining between them. The CDR3 is 15 amino acids. Germline CDR1 is KGHSH and CDR2 is LQKENI.

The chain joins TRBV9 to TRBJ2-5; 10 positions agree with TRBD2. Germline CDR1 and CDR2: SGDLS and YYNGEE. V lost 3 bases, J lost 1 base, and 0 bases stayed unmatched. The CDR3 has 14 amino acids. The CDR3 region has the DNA TGTGCCAGCAGCGCTAGCGGGAGCCAAGAGACCCAGTACTTC. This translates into CASSASGSQETQYF.

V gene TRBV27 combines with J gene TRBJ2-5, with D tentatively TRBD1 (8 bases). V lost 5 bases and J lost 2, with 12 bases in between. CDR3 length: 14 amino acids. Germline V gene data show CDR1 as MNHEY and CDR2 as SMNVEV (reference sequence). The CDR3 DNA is TGTGCCAGCAGTCACAGGGGGGGTCAAGAGACCCAGTACTTC. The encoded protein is CASSHRGGQETQYF.

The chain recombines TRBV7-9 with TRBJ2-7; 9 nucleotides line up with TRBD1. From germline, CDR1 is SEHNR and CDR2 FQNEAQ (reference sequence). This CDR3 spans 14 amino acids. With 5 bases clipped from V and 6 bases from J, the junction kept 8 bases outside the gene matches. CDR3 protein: CASSPWDRVGEQYF. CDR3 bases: TGTGCCAGCAGCCCCTGGGACAGGGTAGGCGAGCAGTACTTC.

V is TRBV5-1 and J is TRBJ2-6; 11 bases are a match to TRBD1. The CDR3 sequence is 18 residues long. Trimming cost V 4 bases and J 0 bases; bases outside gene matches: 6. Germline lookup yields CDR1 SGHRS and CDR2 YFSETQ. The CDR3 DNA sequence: TGCGCCAGCAGCCCCGGGACAGGGGGTGCCTCTGGGGCCAACGTCCTGACTTTC. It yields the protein CASSPGTGGASGANVLTF.

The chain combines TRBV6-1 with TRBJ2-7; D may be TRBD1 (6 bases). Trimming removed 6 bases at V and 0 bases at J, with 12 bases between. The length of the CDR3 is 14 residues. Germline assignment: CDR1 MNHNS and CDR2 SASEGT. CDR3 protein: CASSSRDTSYEQYF. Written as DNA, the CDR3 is TGTGCCAGCAGCAGCCGGGACACCTCCTACGAGCAGTACTTC.

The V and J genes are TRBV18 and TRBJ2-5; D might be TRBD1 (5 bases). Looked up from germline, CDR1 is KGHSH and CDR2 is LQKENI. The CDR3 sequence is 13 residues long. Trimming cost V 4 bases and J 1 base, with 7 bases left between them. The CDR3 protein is CASSRGSQETQYF. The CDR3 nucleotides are TGTGCCAGCTCACGGGGCAGCCAAGAGACCCAGTACTTC.